This T cell receptor beta chain was recovered during a study of blood T cell repertoires in COVID-19. Across the whole study: Acute and convalescent COVID-19 samples came from the United States, Italy and Spain. In each case, the material was cDNA or gDNA derived from T cells, B-cell-depleted T cells, or PBMCs.

The sample holds one count of this clone. After removal of 6 bases from V and 7 bases from J, the junction contained 7 bases not matched to a gene. This CDR3 is 13 amino acids long. The V gene's germline CDR1 is MNHEY and CDR2 SVGAGI. Authors' analysis steps: Estimation of nucleated cell counts relied on the amplification of reference gene primers. Here immunoSEQ multiplex PCR was the method, and the copy in TCRdb shows in-frame clones only, minus some. V and J calls and clone size are copied from that table; D and trimming were computed from the DNA. Counted here are about 100,000 clones, about nine tenths occurring once; the ten biggest clones make up approximately 5.1%.

The sequencing sample was made of peripheral blood. This TCR came from a man aged 65 to 85 with acute or convalescent COVID-19. This chain connects TRBV6-5 to TRBJ2-7, with 9 bases that match TRBD1. Written as DNA, the CDR3 is TGTGCCAGCAGAGGACAGGGGTTTGGGGAGCAGTACTTC. Amino acid sequence: CASRGQGFGEQYF.